This T cell receptor (beta chain) came from a study of T cell repertoires in cytomegalovirus infection. Study in general: Public TCR beta signatures marked donors with CMV infection and the matching HLA.

Study-wide results and limits: Carriers of CMV plus the relevant HLA were identified by cumulative public TCR beta family frequency. HLA-C-restricted TCR beta clonotypes specific for CMV led the ex vivo response.

TCRdb used MiXCR to reprocess the reads, holding one entry per CDR3 protein. This table has around 190,000 distinct CDR3 sequences, over 13% appearing once. The table lists this clonotype with many counts. As yet, its antigen is unknown. The sequencing input was PBMCs. This clonotype was obtained from a human donor in good health (CMV status not recorded). Some clones in this sample may be carry-over from other donors' samples.

CDR3 sequence reads: CASSLRTGLYEQYF. The CDR3 DNA reads as TGTGCCAGCAGCCTTAGGACAGGGCTATACGAGCAGTACTTC. The rearrangement joins TRBV7-8 to TRBJ2-7; TRBD1 agrees at 8 bases. CDR1 and CDR2 (germline): SGHVS, FQNEAQ. There are 14 residues in the CDR3. J gave up 4 bases and V 5 bases, and 7 bases lay outside the gene matches.